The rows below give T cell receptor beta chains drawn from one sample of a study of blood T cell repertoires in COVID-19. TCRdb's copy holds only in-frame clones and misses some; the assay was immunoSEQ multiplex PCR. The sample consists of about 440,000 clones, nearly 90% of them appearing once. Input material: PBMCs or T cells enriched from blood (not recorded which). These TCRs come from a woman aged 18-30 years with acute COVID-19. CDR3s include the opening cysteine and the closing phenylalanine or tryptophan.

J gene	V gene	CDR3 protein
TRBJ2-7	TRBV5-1	CASSLRDRISYEQYF
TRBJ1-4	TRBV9	CASSQGKANEKLFF
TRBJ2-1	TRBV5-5	CASSLELAGLEEQFF
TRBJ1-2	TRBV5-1	CATTPGRTGYGYTF
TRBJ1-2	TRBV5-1	CASSPGQSTNYGYTF
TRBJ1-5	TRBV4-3	CASSQETGTNQPQHF
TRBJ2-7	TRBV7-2	CASSLGTGVNEQYF
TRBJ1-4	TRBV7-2	CASSLVGTGSNEKLFF
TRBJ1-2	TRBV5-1	CASSLEGDYTF
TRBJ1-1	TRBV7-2	CASSLGRNTEAFF
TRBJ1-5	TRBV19	CASSMQGRAEQPQHF
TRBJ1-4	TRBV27	CASSYSVATNEKLFF
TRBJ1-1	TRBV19	CASSVGLTGGAFF
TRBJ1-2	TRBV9	CASSVANGGYTF
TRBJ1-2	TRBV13	CASSLGDRPNYGYTF
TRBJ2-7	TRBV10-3	CAISEAGTGTISSYEQYF
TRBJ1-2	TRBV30	CAGKGQDIRTYGYTF
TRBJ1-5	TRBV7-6	CASSSPGTPNQPQHF
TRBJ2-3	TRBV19	CASSGRPGDTQYF
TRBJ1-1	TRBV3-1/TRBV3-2	CASSPRVFTEAFF
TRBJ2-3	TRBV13	CASSLQGGILDTQYF
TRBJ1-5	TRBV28	CASSHRGPNQPQHF
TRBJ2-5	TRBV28	CASSSGIDQETQYF
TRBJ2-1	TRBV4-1	CASSHPETGVDEQFF
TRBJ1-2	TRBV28	CASRTGTGEYGYTF
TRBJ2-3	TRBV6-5	CASNRGGTDTQYF
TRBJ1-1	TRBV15	CATSRPIQGPAFF
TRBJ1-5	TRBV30	CAWSAAESGSQHF
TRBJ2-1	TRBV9	CASSPGLVLFF
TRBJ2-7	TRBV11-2	CASSLAGGQYEQYF
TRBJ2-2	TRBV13	CASSFLTSGSGELFF
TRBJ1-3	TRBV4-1	CASSHTAARTLDRSGNTIYF
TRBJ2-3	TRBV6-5	CASSRRTATDTQYF
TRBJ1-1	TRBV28	CASSPSTGRYTEAFF
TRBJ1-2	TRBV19	CASSIPDSPYTF
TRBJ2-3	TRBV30	CAWSVGTGGLGTDTQYF
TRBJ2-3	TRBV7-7	CASSPRDRRTDTQYF
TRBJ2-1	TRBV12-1	CASSLASNNEQFF
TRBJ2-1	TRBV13	CASSPRGSYNEQFF
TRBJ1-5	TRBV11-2	CASSSTGEQPQHF
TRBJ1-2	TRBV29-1	CSVEANYGYTF
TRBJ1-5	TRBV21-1	CASSKDRDRPYHQPQHF
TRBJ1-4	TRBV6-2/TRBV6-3	CASSPRGEKLFF
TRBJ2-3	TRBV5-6	CASSPTSDRTDTQYF
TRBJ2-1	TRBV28	CASSFALRGNFYNEQFF
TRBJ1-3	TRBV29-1	CSVVGRRNTIYF
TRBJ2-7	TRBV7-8	CASSPEPRPYEQYF
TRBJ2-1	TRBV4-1	CASSVRDSDNEQFF
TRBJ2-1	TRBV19	CASSTRVDEQFF
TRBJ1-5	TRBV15	CATSTGQGAQPQHF
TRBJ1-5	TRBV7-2	CASSLTGGQPQHF
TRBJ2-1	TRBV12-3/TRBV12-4	CASRRLADNEQFF
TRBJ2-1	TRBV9	CASSVGGDSYNEQFF